The present T cell receptor beta chain was sequenced within a study of tumor-infiltrating lymphocytes in primary liver carcinoma. Overall study results and limits: About 8-25% of top clones, no more, were shared by all five regions. Tumors significantly exceeded blood in top-250-clone fraction (p = 0.039). Compared with tumor region pairs, tumor-adjacent and tumor-blood pairs overlapped less.

Taking about 20-31 mg of unsorted bulk tissue, the authors co-extracted RNA and DNA. This CDR3 region has 15 residues. Trimming removed 2 bases from V and 5 bases from J, with 12 bases in between. CDR1 SGHTA and CDR2 FQGTGA come from the germline V gene. Starting material of 400 to 600 ng total RNA yielded TCR beta cDNA via a constant-region primer. Three nested multiplex PCR rounds, a slightly modified ARM-PCR method, built the TCR beta libraries. Forward primers for TRBV1-TRBV30 and a C-beta reverse primer served the first two PCR rounds, at about 10 cycles each. In TCRdb, the multiplex PCR reads were re-called with MiXCR into one record per CDR3 protein. The repertoire consists of 100,000 or so distinct CDR3 sequences, with roughly 80% occurring once and the leading ten covering around 21%. Of note for this clonotype: The antigen is undetermined. Being one base from a much bigger clone, this may be a read error.

This chain joins TRBV7-3 and TRBJ2-2; D gene unclear. The sequence derives from a man aged 40-49 years with primary liver carcinoma and hepatitis B virus infection. The specimen was liver tumor tissue from sampling region 3. Subset indicated: tumor region T3, left-lateral pole. CDR3 sequence: CASSLSKSGTGELFF. The CDR3 nucleotides are TGTGCCAGCAGCTTATCCAAAAGTGGAACCGGGGAGCTGTTTTTT.